One and the same sample provided the 21 T cell receptor beta chains below, sequenced in a study of T cells in Graves' hyperthyroidism and ophthalmopathy. There were TCR beta CDR3 regions amplified from RNA transcripts. An initial round of RT-PCR targeting the TCR CDR3 relied on the HTBI primer set. A single record per CDR3 protein comes from TCRdb applying MiXCR to the multiplex PCR reads. The repertoire holds hundreds of thousands of distinct CDR3 sequences, with about 20% as singletons. The sequenced material came from blood. These TCRs come from a man in his forties with Graves' ophthalmopathy.

This clonotype was found many times. The chain combines TRBV20-1 with TRBJ1-3; TRBD1 matches 8 bases. From germline, CDR1 is DFQATT and CDR2 SNEGSKA (reference sequence). The CDR3 consists of 14 residues. V lost 5 bases, J lost 2 bases, and 5 bases stayed unmatched. This CDR3 is CSAGQGETGNTIYF. Written as DNA, the CDR3 is TGCAGTGCTGGACAGGGCGAAACTGGAAACACCATATATTTT.

The chain links TRBV20-1 to TRBJ2-7, with D maybe TRBD2 (5 bases). CDR3 size: 14 residues. Trimming pared 6 bases from V and 3 bases from J, leaving 18 bases between. Germline V lookup: CDR1 DFQATT, CDR2 SNEGSKA (reference sequence). CDR3 nucleotide sequence: TGCAGTGCCCAAAACGAGGGCCTACTCTACGAGCAGTACTTC. Protein sequence: CSAQNEGLLYEQYF.

This clonotype has just a few counts. V and J are TRBV27 and TRBJ2-7, with 8 positions matching TRBD2. V shed 2 bases and J 2 bases; nucleotides not matched to a gene: 8. This CDR3 has 16 residues. The germline CDR1 and CDR2 sequences are MNHEY and SMNVEV (reference sequence). The CDR3 DNA follows: TGTGCCAGCAGTTTAGCGGGGGGAGACAGCCCCTACGAGCAGTACTTC. Translation: CASSLAGGDSPYEQYF.

This chain uses TRBV10-3 with TRBJ1-1, with a weak D call TRBD1 (5 bases). The CDR3 has 14 amino acids. Deletions cut 11 bases from V and 5 bases from J, with 21 bases between. The germline V gene has CDR1 ENHRY and CDR2 SYGVKD. In DNA form, the CDR3 reads TGTGCCGTCCGGGGCAGGGAAGAAGTTACTGAAGCTTTCTTT. Its translation is CAVRGREEVTEAFF.

The CDR3 coding sequence is TGCAGGGGGGGCCGGAGTGGAGCTTTCTTT. Translated, it gives CRGGRSGAFF. The chain combines TRBV20-1 with TRBJ1-1; maybe TRBD1 (6 bases). Germline loops: CDR1 DFQATT, CDR2 SNEGSKA (reference sequence). The CDR3 contains 10 residues.

There are a few counts of this clonotype. This chain uses TRBV5-1 with TRBJ2-1; 14 nucleotides align to TRBD2. CDR1 is SGHRS and CDR2 is YFSETQ in the germline V gene. V shed 0 bases, J shed 4 bases, and the junction held 3 bases outside the gene matches. The CDR3 has 17 amino acids. CDR3 region: CASSLGTSGGTYNEQFF. The CDR3 bases are TGCGCCAGCAGCTTGGGGACTAGCGGGGGGACTTACAATGAGCAGTTCTTC.

The chain employs TRBV5-1 and TRBJ2-7; no reliable D call. This CDR3 has 13 residues. The germline V and J ends were trimmed by 2 bases and 5 bases, with 11 bases remaining between them. Germline V gene sequence: CDR1 SGHRS, CDR2 YFSETQ. CDR3: CASSLSGWDEQYF. Here the CDR3 DNA reads TGCGCCAGCAGCTTAAGTGGGTGGGACGAGCAGTACTTC.

This clonotype showed up many times. The chain combines TRBV7-9 with TRBJ2-7; D call uncertain. The CDR3 covers 13 residues. Germline-derived CDR1 and CDR2 are SEHNR and FQNEAQ (reference sequence). The ends were cut back, 2 bases at V and 4 bases at J, with 9 bases in the middle. The CDR3 bases are TGTGCCAGCAGCTTAAGCCTAGGATACGAGCAGTACTTC. It specifies CASSLSLGYEQYF.

This clonotype was picked up a small number of times. The rearrangement links TRBV4-3 to TRBJ2-7; D may be TRBD2 (6 bases). This CDR3 contains 14 residues. In germline, CDR1 is LGHNA, CDR2 YSLEER. Trimming removed 1 base from V and 6 bases from J, with 13 bases in between. The CDR3 loop is CASSQAGGVGEQYF. The CDR3 region has the DNA TGCGCCAGCAGCCAAGCCGGGGGAGTGGGCGAGCAGTACTTC.

This clonotype has at least ten counts. The gene calls are TRBV11-2 and TRBJ1-1; D uncertain. Germline loops: CDR1 SGHAT, CDR2 FQNNGV. The CDR3 totals 14 residues. V was shortened by 1 base and J by 3 bases, with 9 bases between the two germline ends. CDR3 loop: CASSLAGSDTEAFF. The DNA for the CDR3 is TGTGCCAGCAGCTTAGCGGGTTCTGACACTGAAGCTTTCTTT.

This clonotype was seen at least ten times. The rearrangement joins TRBV12-3 or TRBV12-4 to TRBJ2-3; 7 bases align to TRBD1. The CDR3 runs 13 residues. J was trimmed by 7 bases and V by 4 bases; bases with no gene match: 5. The chain's CDR3 is CASSSGTVNTQYF. In DNA, the CDR3 is TGTGCCAGCAGTTCCGGGACAGTTAATACGCAGTATTTT.

The rearrangement links TRBV6-5 to TRBJ2-5; TRBD2 is a possible D gene (6 bases). CDR1 is MNHEY and CDR2 is SVGAGI in the germline V gene. V was trimmed by 2 bases and J by 4 bases, leaving 8 bases between them. CDR3 length: 13 residues. DNA of the CDR3: TGTGCCAGCAGTTACCTGCGGGGAGAGACCCAGTACTTC. Encoded protein: CASSYLRGETQYF.

This rearrangement joins TRBV7-2 to TRBJ2-1, with 15 bases identical to TRBD2. The ends lost 0 bases at V and 3 bases at J; junction bases unmatched: 3. Germline V gene lookup returns CDR1 SGHTA and CDR2 FQGNSA. The CDR3 has 18 amino acids. CDR3 nucleotide sequence: TGTGCCAGCAGCTTAGCCGGGACTAGCGGGGGGTACTACAATGAGCAGTTCTTC. This codes for CASSLAGTSGGYYNEQFF.

The chain joins TRBV20-1 to TRBJ1-1, with TRBD1 as a possible D gene (6 bases). This CDR3 has 15 amino acids. V was clipped by 5 bases and J by 2 bases, with 18 bases between them. CDR1 DFQATT and CDR2 SNEGSKA come from the germline V gene (reference sequence). The CDR3 nucleotides are TGCAGTGCTCCCCCGTTACAGGGACGAAACACTGAAGCTTTCTTT. Its translation: CSAPPLQGRNTEAFF.

The chain carries TRBV28 and TRBJ1-2, with 10 bases matching TRBD1. Looked up from germline, CDR1 is MDHEN and CDR2 is SYDVKM. CDR3 length equals 14 residues. V trimming: 7 bases; J trimming: 8 bases; junction bases outside the gene matches: 10. The CDR3 region is CASNTDRGRFGYTF. The DNA of the CDR3 is TGTGCCAGCAACACCGACAGGGGGCGTTTCGGCTACACCTTC.

The chain combines TRBV5-1 with TRBJ2-3; D gene uncertain. CDR1 SGHRS and CDR2 YFSETQ come from the germline V gene. V dropped 2 bases and J dropped 1 base, with 11 bases sitting between them. The CDR3 consists of 15 residues. The CDR3 reads CASSFGPAGTDTQYF. The CDR3 DNA reads TGCGCCAGCAGCTTCGGACCAGCAGGCACAGATACGCAGTATTTT.

This clonotype was observed a single time. A much bigger clone sits one base away, suggesting this may be a read error. V is TRBV18 and J is TRBJ1-2, with 7 bases matching TRBD1. This CDR3 has 14 amino acids. CDR1 and CDR2 from the germline V gene are KGHSH and LQKENI. As DNA, the CDR3 is TGTGCCAGCTCACCCTCGGACAGGCCGTATGGCCACACCTTC. Translation: CASSPSDRPYGHTF.

V usage is TRBV25-1 and J usage is TRBJ2-1; maybe TRBD2 (5 bases). Germline V CDR1 and CDR2: MGHDK, SYGVNS. Trimming pared 8 bases from V and 7 bases from J, leaving 15 bases between. This CDR3 has 13 residues. CDR3: CASLPGSGNEQFF. Here the CDR3 DNA reads TGTGCCAGCCTTCCGGGATCGGGTAATGAGCAGTTCTTC.

The gene calls are TRBV20-1 and TRBJ2-1, with 14 bases that match TRBD2. CDR1 is DFQATT, CDR2 SNEGSKA, per germline (reference sequence). V lost 6 bases and J lost 8; bases outside the gene matches: 9. This CDR3 has 15 amino acids. The CDR3 coding sequence is TGCAGTGCGGCCGGGACTAGCGGGAGAGGGCATGAGCAGTTCTTC. It codes for CSAAGTSGRGHEQFF.

The sample holds many counts of this clonotype. The V call is TRBV7-3, the J call TRBJ2-1, with 8 bases aligning to TRBD2. The CDR3 is 15 residues long. Per the germline V gene, CDR1 is SGHTA and CDR2 is FQGTGA. V lost 5 bases and J lost 3; bases outside the gene matches: 6. The DNA for the CDR3 is TGTGCCAGCAGCCCTCATAGCGGGGACTACAATGAGCAGTTCTTC. Residues: CASSPHSGDYNEQFF.

This clonotype has only a few counts. This chain connects TRBV6-2 or TRBV6-3 to TRBJ2-2; D call uncertain. Germline assignment: CDR1 MNHEY and CDR2 SVGEGT. V lost 2 bases to trimming and J lost 5 bases, with 15 bases between them. The CDR3 is 16 amino acids. As DNA, the CDR3 is TGTGCCAGCAGTTACAGATCAGGCAGTCGGACCGGGGAGCTGTTTTTT. It yields the protein CASSYRSGSRTGELFF.